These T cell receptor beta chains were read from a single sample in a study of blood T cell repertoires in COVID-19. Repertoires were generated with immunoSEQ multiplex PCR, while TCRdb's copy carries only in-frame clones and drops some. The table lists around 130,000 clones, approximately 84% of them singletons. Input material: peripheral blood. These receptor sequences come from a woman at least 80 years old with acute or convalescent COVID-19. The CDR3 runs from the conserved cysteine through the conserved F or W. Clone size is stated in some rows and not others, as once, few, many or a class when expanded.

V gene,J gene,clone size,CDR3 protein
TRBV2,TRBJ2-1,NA,CASRANRESYNEQFF
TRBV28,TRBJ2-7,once,CATTGIYEQYF
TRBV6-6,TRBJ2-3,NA,CASSARQGPDTDTQYF
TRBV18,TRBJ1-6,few,CASSPIPGQNSPLHF
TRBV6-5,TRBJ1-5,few,CASSPEYSNQPQHF
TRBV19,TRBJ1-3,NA,CASRKGGQRVSGNTIYF
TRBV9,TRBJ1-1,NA,CASSVEERGEAFF
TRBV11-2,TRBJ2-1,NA,CASSPGLAGRYNEQFF
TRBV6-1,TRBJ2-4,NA,CASSEGTSGKNIQYF
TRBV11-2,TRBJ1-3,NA,CASSLGTVLRNTIYF
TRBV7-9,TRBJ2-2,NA,CASSLAEAGPEGVLFF
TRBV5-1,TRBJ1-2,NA,CASSLARVGYGYTF
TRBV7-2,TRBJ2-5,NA,CASSLGGTLQETQYF
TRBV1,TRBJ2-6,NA,CTSSQMGCGQGYPPSGANVLTF
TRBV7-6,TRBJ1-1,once,CASSLGNRGSNEAFF
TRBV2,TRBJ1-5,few,CASSEQGLSNQPQHF
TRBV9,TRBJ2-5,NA,CASSVGPGLAGNQETQYF
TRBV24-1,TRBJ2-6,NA,CATDSSGANVLTF
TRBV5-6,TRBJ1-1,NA,CASSYRGGGTEAFF
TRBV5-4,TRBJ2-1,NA,CASSPRLAGSNEQFF
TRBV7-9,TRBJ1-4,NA,CASSFREKNEKLFF
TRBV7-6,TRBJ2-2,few,CASSPRGEGVTGELFF